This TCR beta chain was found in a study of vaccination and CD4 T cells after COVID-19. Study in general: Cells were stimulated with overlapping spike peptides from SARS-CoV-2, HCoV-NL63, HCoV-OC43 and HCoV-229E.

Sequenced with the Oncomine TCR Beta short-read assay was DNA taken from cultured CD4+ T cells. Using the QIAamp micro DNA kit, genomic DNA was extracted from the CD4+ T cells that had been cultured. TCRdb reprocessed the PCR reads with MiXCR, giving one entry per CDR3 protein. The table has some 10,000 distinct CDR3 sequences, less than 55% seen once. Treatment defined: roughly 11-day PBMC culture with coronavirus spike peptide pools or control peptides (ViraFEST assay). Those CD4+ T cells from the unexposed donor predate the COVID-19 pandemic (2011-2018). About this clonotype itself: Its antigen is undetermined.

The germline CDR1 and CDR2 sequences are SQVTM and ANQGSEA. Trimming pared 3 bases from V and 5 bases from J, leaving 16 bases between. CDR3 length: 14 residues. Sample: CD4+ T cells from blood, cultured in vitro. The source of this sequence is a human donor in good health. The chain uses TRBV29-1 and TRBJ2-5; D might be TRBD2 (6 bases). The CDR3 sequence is CSVDRGTGWETQYF. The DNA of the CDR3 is TGCAGCGTTGACCGGGGGACGGGATGGGAGACCCAGTACTTC.